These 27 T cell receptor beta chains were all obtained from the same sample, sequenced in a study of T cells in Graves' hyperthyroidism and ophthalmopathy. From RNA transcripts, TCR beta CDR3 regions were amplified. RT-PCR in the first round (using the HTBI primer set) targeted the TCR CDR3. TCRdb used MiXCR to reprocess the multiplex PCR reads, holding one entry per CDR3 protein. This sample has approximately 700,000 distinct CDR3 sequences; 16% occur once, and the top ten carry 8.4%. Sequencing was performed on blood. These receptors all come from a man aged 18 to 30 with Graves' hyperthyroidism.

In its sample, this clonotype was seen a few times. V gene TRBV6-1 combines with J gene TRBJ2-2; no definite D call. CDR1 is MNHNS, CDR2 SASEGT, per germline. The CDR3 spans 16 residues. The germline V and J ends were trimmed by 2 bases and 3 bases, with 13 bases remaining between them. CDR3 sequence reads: CASSETTTLDTGELFF. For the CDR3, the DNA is TGTGCCAGCAGTGAAACTACGACCCTTGACACCGGGGAGCTGTTTTTT.

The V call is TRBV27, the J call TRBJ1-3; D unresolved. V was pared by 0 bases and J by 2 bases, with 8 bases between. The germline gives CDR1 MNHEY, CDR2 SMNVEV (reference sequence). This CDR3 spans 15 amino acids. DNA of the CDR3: TGTGCCAGCAGTTTATCGGGGAACGCTGGAAACACCATATATTTT. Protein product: CASSLSGNAGNTIYF.

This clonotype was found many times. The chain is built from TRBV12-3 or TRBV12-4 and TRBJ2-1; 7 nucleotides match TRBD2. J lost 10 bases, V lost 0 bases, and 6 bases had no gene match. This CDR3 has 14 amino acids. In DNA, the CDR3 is TGTGCCAGCAGTTTAGCGGGAGGGCGGGGGGAGCAGTTCTTC. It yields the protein CASSLAGGRGEQFF.

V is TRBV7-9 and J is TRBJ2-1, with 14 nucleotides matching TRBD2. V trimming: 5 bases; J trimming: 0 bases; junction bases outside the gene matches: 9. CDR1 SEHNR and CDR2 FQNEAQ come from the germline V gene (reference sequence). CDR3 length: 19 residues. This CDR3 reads CASSRPGTSGSSSYNEQFF. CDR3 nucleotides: TGTGCCAGCAGCCGACCCGGGACTAGCGGGAGCAGCTCCTACAATGAGCAGTTCTTC.

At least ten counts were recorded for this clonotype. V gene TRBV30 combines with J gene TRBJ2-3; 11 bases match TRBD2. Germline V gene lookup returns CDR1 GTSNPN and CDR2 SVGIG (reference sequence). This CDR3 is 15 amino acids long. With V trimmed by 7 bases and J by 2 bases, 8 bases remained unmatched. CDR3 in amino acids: CAYLPGLAVTDTQYF. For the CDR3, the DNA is TGTGCCTACTTACCGGGACTAGCGGTCACAGATACGCAGTATTTT.

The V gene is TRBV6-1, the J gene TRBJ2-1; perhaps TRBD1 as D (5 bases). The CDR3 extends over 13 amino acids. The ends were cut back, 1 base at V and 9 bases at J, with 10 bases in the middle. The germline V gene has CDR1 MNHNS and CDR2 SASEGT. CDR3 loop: CASSEEGVGEQFF. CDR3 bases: TGTGCCAGCAGTGAAGAAGGGGTCGGTGAGCAGTTCTTC.

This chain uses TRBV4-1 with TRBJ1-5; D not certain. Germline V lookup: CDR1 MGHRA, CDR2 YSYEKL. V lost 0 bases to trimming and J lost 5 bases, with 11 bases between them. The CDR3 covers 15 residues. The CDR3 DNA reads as TGCGCCAGCAGCCAAGAAGCAGGAAACTATCAGCCCCAGCATTTT. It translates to CASSQEAGNYQPQHF.

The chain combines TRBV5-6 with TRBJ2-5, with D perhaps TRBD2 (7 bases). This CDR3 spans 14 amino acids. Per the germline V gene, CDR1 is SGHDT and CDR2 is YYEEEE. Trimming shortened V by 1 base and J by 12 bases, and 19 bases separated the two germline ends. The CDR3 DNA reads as TGTGCCAGCAGCTTGACGGGGGGCGGGTCGCCAGAGTACTTC. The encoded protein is CASSLTGGGSPEYF.

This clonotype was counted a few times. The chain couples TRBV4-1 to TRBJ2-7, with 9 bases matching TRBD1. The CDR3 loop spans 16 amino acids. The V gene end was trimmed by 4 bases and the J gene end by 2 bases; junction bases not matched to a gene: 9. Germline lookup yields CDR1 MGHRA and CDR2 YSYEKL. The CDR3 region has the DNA TGCGCCAGCAGCCTCCGGATCGGGACAGGGACCTACGAGCAGTACTTC. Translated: CASSLRIGTGTYEQYF.

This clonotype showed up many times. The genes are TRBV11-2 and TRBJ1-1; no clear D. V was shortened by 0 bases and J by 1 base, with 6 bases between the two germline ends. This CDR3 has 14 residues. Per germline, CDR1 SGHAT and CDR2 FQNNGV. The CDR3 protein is CASSLEGWNTEAFF. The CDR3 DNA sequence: TGTGCCAGCAGCTTAGAGGGATGGAACACTGAAGCTTTCTTT.

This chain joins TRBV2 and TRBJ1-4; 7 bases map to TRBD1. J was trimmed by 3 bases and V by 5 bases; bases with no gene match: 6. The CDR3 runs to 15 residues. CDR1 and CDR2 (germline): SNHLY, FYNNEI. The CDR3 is CASSRRGLPNEKLFF. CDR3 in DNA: TGTGCCAGCAGTCGGAGGGGGCTTCCTAATGAAAAACTGTTTTTT.

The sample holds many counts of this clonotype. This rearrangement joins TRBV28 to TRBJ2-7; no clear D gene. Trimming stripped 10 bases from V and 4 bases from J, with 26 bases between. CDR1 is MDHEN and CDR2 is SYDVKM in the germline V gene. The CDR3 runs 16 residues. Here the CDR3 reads CATASTQGPRWYEQYF. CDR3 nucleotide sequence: TGTGCCACGGCTTCCACACAAGGCCCCCGTTGGTACGAGCAGTACTTC. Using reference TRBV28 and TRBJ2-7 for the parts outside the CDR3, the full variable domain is DVKVTQSSRYLVKRTGEKVFLECVQDMDHENMFWYRQDPGLGLRLIYFSYDVKMKEKGDIPEGYSVSREKKERFSLILESASTNQTSMYLCATASTQGPRWYEQYFGPGTRLTVT.

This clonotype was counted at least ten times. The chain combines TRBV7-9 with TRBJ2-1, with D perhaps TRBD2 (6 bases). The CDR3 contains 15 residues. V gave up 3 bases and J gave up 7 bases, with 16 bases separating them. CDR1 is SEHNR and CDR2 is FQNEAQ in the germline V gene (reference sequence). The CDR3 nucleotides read TGTGCCAGCAGCTTTCCGACGGCCGCGGGGAATGAGCAGTTCTTC. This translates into CASSFPTAAGNEQFF.

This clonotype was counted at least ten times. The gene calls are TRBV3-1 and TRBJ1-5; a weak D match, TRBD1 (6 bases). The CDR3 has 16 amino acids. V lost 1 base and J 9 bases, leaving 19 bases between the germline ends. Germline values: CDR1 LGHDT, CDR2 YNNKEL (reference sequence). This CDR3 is CASSQGDRPVGGPQHF. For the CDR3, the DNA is TGTGCCAGCAGCCAAGGAGACAGGCCCGTCGGAGGGCCCCAGCATTTT.

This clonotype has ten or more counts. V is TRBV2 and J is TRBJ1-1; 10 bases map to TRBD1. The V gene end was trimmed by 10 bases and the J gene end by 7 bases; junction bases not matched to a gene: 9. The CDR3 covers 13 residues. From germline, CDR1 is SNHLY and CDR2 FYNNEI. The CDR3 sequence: CAILRQGAVEAFF. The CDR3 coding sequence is TGTGCCATCCTTAGACAGGGGGCAGTTGAAGCTTTCTTT.

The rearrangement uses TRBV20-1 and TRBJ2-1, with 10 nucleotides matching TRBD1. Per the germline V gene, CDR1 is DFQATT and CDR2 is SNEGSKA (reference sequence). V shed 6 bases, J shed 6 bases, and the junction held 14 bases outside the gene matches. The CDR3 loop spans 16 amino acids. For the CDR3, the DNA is TGCAGTGCCCGCCGCTGGGGTGACAGGGGGCTCAATGAGCAGTTCTTC. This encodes CSARRWGDRGLNEQFF.

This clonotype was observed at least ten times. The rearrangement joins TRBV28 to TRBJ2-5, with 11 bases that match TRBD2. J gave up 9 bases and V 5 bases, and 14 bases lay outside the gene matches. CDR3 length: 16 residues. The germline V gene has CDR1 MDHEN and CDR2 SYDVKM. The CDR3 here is CASSLGVAGGLFAQYF. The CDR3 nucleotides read TGTGCCAGCAGTCTTGGGGTAGCGGGAGGGCTTTTCGCCCAGTACTTC.

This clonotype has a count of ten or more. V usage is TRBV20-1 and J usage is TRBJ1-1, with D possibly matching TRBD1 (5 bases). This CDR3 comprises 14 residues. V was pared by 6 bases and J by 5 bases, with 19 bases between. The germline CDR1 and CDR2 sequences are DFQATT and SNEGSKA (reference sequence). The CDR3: CSAPGQGLGTEAFF. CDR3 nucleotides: TGCAGTGCGCCCGGGCAGGGATTAGGGACTGAAGCTTTCTTT.

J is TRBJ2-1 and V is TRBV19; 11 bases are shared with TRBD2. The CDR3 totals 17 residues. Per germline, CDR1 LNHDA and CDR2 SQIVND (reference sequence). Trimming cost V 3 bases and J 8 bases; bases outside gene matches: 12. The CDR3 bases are TGTGCCAGTAGTATTGGGCTAGCGGGAGGACCTGGCTATGAGCAGTTCTTC. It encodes CASSIGLAGGPGYEQFF. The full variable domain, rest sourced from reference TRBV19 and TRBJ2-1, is DGGITQSPKYLFRKEGQNVTLSCEQNLNHDAMYWYRQDPGQGLRLIYYSQIVNDFQKGDIAEGYSVSREKKESFPLTVTSAQKNPTAFYLCASSIGLAGGPGYEQFFGPGTRLTVL.

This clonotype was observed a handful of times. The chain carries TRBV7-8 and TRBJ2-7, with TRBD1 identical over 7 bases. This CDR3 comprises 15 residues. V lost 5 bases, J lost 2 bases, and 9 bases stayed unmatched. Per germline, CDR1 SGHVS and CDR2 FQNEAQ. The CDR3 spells CASSPGSGGAYEQYF. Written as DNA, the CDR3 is TGTGCCAGCAGCCCGGGGTCAGGGGGTGCCTACGAGCAGTACTTC.

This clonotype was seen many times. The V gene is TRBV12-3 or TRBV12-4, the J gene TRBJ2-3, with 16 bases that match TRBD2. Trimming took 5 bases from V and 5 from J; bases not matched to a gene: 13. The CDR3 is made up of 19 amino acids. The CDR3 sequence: CASSPGLAGGPHSRDTQYF. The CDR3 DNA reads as TGTGCCAGCAGTCCGGGACTAGCGGGAGGGCCCCATTCTAGAGATACGCAGTATTTT.

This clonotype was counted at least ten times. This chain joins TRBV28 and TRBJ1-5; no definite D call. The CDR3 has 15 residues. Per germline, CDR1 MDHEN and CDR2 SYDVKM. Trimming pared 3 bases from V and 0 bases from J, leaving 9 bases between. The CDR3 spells CASSFRGYSNQPQHF. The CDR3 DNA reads TGTGCCAGCAGTTTCCGTGGGTATAGCAATCAGCCCCAGCATTTT.

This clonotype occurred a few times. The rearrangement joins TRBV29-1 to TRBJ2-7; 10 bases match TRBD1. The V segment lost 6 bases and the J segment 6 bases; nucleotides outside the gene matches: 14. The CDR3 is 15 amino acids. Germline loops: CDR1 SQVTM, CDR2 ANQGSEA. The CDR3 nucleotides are TGCAGCGTGACCGGGACAGGGGTCTCTGGGCGCGAGCAGTACTTC. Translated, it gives CSVTGTGVSGREQYF.

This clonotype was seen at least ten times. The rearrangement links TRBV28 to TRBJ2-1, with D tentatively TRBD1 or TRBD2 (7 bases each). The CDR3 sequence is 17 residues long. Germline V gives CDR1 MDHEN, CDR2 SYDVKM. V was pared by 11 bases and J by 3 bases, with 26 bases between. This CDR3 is CAGPRGSGTENYNEQFF. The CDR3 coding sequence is TGTGCCGGGCCCCGAGGAAGCGGGACAGAAAACTACAATGAGCAGTTCTTC.

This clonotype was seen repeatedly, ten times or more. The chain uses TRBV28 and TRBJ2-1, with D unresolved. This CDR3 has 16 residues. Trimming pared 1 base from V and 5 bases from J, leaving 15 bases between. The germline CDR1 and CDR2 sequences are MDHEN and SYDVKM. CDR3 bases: TGTGCCAGCAGTTTATTTCGGCCACAAACCAACAATGAGCAGTTCTTC. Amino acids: CASSLFRPQTNNEQFF.

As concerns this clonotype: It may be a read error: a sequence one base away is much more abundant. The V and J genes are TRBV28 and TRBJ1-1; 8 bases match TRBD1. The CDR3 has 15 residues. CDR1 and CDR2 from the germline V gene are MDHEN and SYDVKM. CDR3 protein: CASGFRRTGITEAFF. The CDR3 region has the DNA TGTGCCAGCGGTTTTCGTCGGACAGGGATCACTGAAGCTTTCTTT.

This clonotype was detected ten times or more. The CDR3 protein is CASRGTGVETQYF. The DNA of the CDR3 is TGTGCCAGCAGGGGGACAGGAGTAGAGACCCAGTACTTC. The J gene is TRBJ2-5, the V gene TRBV12-3 or TRBV12-4; 8 bases line up with TRBD1. The CDR3 is made up of 13 amino acids. V trimming: 6 bases; J trimming: 4 bases; junction bases outside the gene matches: 4.